These T cell receptor beta chains were read from a single sample in a study of cytomegalovirus exposure and HLA in healthy donors. Sequencing used immunoSEQ multiplex PCR; TCRdb keeps in-frame clones, though not all of them. The table includes roughly 300,000 clones, about 85% detected once. Source material: PBMCs. All receptors derive from a young woman in good health and CMV-seropositive. The CDR3 runs from the conserved cysteine through the conserved F or W. A D gene is named only where the DNA matches it firmly. Only some rows state a clone size, as once, few, many or a class for expanded clones.

J: TRBJ2-2
V: TRBV4-1
size: .
D: .
DNA: TGCGCCAGCAGCCAGACTAGTCAGGCTGACACCGGGGAGCTGTTTTTT
CDR3: CASSQTSQADTGELFF

J: TRBJ1-1
V: TRBV7-9
size: .
D: .
DNA: TGTGCCAGCAGCCCCACAGGAAGGGGAACTGAAGCTTTCTTT
CDR3: CASSPTGRGTEAFF

J: TRBJ1-2
V: TRBV6-5
size: few
D: .
DNA: TGTGCCAGCAGGCGGGGAGGGGACGGCTACACCTTC
CDR3: CASRRGGDGYTF

J: TRBJ1-1
V: TRBV6-5
size: .
D: .
DNA: TGTGCCAGCAGTTACGTAAAGGGGAAGATGAACACTGAAGCTTTCTTT
CDR3: CASSYVKGKMNTEAFF

J: TRBJ2-7
V: TRBV11-1
size: .
D: .
DNA: TGTGCCAGCAGCACGGATTCTTACGAGCAGTACTTC
CDR3: CASSTDSYEQYF

J: TRBJ2-3
V: TRBV7-6
size: .
D: TRBD2
DNA: TGTGCCAGCAGCTATAGCGGGTTTAGCACAGATACGCAGTATTTT
CDR3: CASSYSGFSTDTQYF

J: TRBJ2-4
V: TRBV28
size: .
D: .
DNA: TGTGCCAGCAGCCTGCGAGGGGACGGTAGTTACTTC
CDR3: CASSLRGDGSYF

J: TRBJ2-3
V: TRBV20-1
size: .
D: .
DNA: TGCAGTGCCCCCTGGGATACGCAGTATTTT
CDR3: CSAPWDTQYF

J: TRBJ2-5
V: TRBV27
size: .
D: TRBD1
DNA: TGTGCCTCCTGGACAGGGTTGGGGGAGACCCAGTACTTC
CDR3: CASWTGLGETQYF

J: TRBJ1-3
V: TRBV6-5
size: .
D: .
DNA: TGTGCCAGCAGTGCTCGGGAGGGGCACGGAAACACCATATATTTT
CDR3: CASSAREGHGNTIYF

J: TRBJ2-7
V: TRBV28
size: .
D: TRBD2
DNA: TGTGCCAGCAGGCGGGAGCCTAGCCACTACGAGCAGTACTTC
CDR3: CASRREPSHYEQYF

J: TRBJ2-3
V: TRBV30
size: .
D: TRBD2
DNA: TGTGCCTGGAGTGCCGTTCGGGGGGGCACAGATACGCAGTATTTT
CDR3: CAWSAVRGGTDTQYF

J: TRBJ2-7
V: TRBV5-6
size: .
D: .
DNA: TGTGCCAGCAGCTCTCGGGCTAGCGGGTCTAGGGGGCCCTACTTC
CDR3: CASSSRASGSRGPYF

J: TRBJ2-3
V: TRBV7-2
size: .
D: TRBD2
DNA: TGTGCCAGCAGCTTAGCATCTCGAGCGGGACGCACAGATACGCAGTATTTT
CDR3: CASSLASRAGRTDTQYF

J: TRBJ2-1
V: TRBV10-3
size: .
D: .
DNA: TGTGCCATCAGCAAGACCTATACGAACAATGAGCAGTTCTTC
CDR3: CAISKTYTNNEQFF

J: TRBJ1-3
V: TRBV7-2
size: .
D: .
DNA: TGTGCCAGCAGCCCTACCTACTCTGGAAACACCATATATTTT
CDR3: CASSPTYSGNTIYF

J: TRBJ1-3
V: TRBV7-9
size: .
D: .
DNA: TGTGCCAGCAGCTTCCCTCCTGAAGAGAGCTCTGGAAACACCATATATTTT
CDR3: CASSFPPEESSGNTIYF

J: TRBJ1-1
V: TRBV15
size: .
D: .
DNA: TGTGCCACCAGCAAAAGGACGGTCAACACTGAAGCTTTCTTT
CDR3: CATSKRTVNTEAFF

J: TRBJ2-3
V: TRBV7-9
size: .
D: .
DNA: TGTGCCAGCAGCTCCGACAGAGCAGGAGATACGCAGTATTTT
CDR3: CASSSDRAGDTQYF

J: TRBJ1-3
V: TRBV23-1
size: few
D: .
DNA: TGCGCCAGCCTCCTAAGCACGGGGTCGGTGGACACCATATATTTT
CDR3: CASLLSTGSVDTIYF

J: TRBJ2-7
V: TRBV7-8
size: .
D: .
DNA: TGTGCCAGCAGCCAAGAATTACAGGGAACCCACGAGCAGTACTTC
CDR3: CASSQELQGTHEQYF

J: TRBJ1-1
V: TRBV7-3
size: .
D: TRBD1
DNA: TGTGCCAGCAGCCTACAGGGACAGGGAATGGACACTGAAGCTTTCTTT
CDR3: CASSLQGQGMDTEAFF

J: TRBJ1-5
V: TRBV5-5
size: .
D: .
DNA: TGTGCCAGCAGCGAGTGGGGCCAGGCCCATCAGCCCCAGCATTTT
CDR3: CASSEWGQAHQPQHF

J: TRBJ2-7
V: TRBV2
size: .
D: .
DNA: TGTGCCAGCAGTGAGTTTGGAGAAAACGAGCAGTACTTC
CDR3: CASSEFGENEQYF

J: TRBJ1-2
V: TRBV6-5
size: .
D: .
DNA: TGTGCCAGCAGTTACCAAGTAGGGGCTAACTATGGCTACACCTTC
CDR3: CASSYQVGANYGYTF

J: TRBJ1-1
V: TRBV30
size: .
D: .
DNA: TGTGCCTGGATGGTCATGGGGAACACTGAAGCTTTCTTT
CDR3: CAWMVMGNTEAFF

J: TRBJ2-7
V: TRBV28
size: few
D: .
DNA: TGTGCCACGGGGGCCGACACCTACGAGCAGTACTTC
CDR3: CATGADTYEQYF

J: TRBJ1-2
V: TRBV27
size: .
D: .
DNA: TGTGCCAGCACCAACCCTTGGACAGTTGATGGCTACACCTTC
CDR3: CASTNPWTVDGYTF

J: TRBJ2-1
V: TRBV29-1
size: few
D: TRBD2
DNA: TGCAGCGTTGAAGGACTAGCGGGAGAGTATGAGCAGTTCTTC
CDR3: CSVEGLAGEYEQFF

J: TRBJ2-7
V: TRBV25-1
size: .
D: TRBD1
DNA: TGTGCCAGCTCGACAGGGCCAGCCTACGAGCAGTACTTC
CDR3: CASSTGPAYEQYF

J: TRBJ1-2
V: TRBV28
size: few
D: .
DNA: TGTGCCAGCAGTCCGGGATCCCGGAGATATGGCTACACCTTC
CDR3: CASSPGSRRYGYTF

J: TRBJ1-5
V: TRBV28
size: once
D: .
DNA: TGTGCCAGCAGTTACGAGGCAGGGAGCAATCAGCCCCAGCATTTT
CDR3: CASSYEAGSNQPQHF

J: TRBJ1-1
V: TRBV18
size: .
D: .
DNA: TGTGCCAGCTCACCACCTCGACTGAGGGCCGGAGCGGAAGCTTTCTTT
CDR3: CASSPPRLRAGAEAFF

J: TRBJ2-7
V: TRBV7-3
size: .
D: .
DNA: TGTGCCAGCAGCTTCGGGCGGGGACCCTACGAGCAGTACTTC
CDR3: CASSFGRGPYEQYF

J: TRBJ2-5
V: TRBV6-6
size: .
D: TRBD1
DNA: TGTGCCAGCAGTGACCGGGACAGGGGCCAAGAGACCCAGTACTTC
CDR3: CASSDRDRGQETQYF

J: TRBJ2-5
V: TRBV27
size: .
D: TRBD2
DNA: TGTGCCAGCAGTTTGTTTAGCGGGGGGGCCCAAGAGACCCAGTACTTC
CDR3: CASSLFSGGAQETQYF

J: TRBJ2-7
V: TRBV2
size: .
D: TRBD1
DNA: TGTGCCAGCATTAGGGACAGTGCTACCGAGCAGTACTTC
CDR3: CASIRDSATEQYF

J: TRBJ1-1
V: TRBV6-5
size: .
D: .
DNA: TGTGCCAGCAGCCTCCAATCGGGTCGTAACACTGAAGCTTTCTTT
CDR3: CASSLQSGRNTEAFF

J: TRBJ2-7
V: TRBV2
size: .
D: TRBD2
DNA: TGTGCCAGCAGGCCATGGGACAGGGGACTAGCGGGAGGGCCCTACGAGCAGTACTTC
CDR3: CASRPWDRGLAGGPYEQYF

J: TRBJ1-1
V: TRBV4-1
size: .
D: .
DNA: TGCGCCAGCAGCCAAGATCCGGGATTGAGCACTGAAGCTTTCTTT
CDR3: CASSQDPGLSTEAFF

J: TRBJ2-5
V: TRBV2
size: .
D: TRBD1
DNA: TGTGCCAGCAGTCGAAATAAGGGGGCCCAAGAGACCCAGTACTTC
CDR3: CASSRNKGAQETQYF

J: TRBJ1-6
V: TRBV7-6
size: few
D: .
DNA: TGTGCCAGCAGCCGGGATAAAGGTTATCAGTCACCCCTCCACTTT
CDR3: CASSRDKGYQSPLHF

J: TRBJ1-5
V: TRBV19
size: once
D: .
DNA: TGTGCCAGTATAAGGGGGATCAATCAGCCCCAGCATTTT
CDR3: CASIRGINQPQHF

J: TRBJ2-1
V: TRBV4-1
size: .
D: .
DNA: TGCGCCAGCAGCTCGAGAGAGCGGGTCAATGAGCAGTTCTTC
CDR3: CASSSRERVNEQFF

J: TRBJ1-4
V: TRBV27
size: .
D: .
DNA: TGTGCCAGCAGATACGGACAGCCCGGCGAAAAACTGTTTTTT
CDR3: CASRYGQPGEKLFF

J: TRBJ2-7
V: TRBV5-6
size: .
D: .
DNA: TGTGCCAGCAGCCCCGGATTAGGGTCCTACGAGCAGTACTTC
CDR3: CASSPGLGSYEQYF

J: TRBJ1-1
V: TRBV30
size: .
D: .
DNA: TGTGCCTGGAGTCCCCCCCCCGAACGGCTATTGAACACTGAAGCTTTCTTT
CDR3: CAWSPPPERLLNTEAFF

J: TRBJ1-1
V: TRBV7-2
size: .
D: .
DNA: TGTGCCAGCAGCTTAGACGGTATGTTTTGGGGGGCCGCCCCCGAAGCTTTCTTT
CDR3: CASSLDGMFWGAAPEAFF

J: TRBJ2-3
V: TRBV29-1
size: .
D: .
DNA: TGCAGCGTTGGGTCTTCAGATACGCAGTATTTT
CDR3: CSVGSSDTQYF

J: TRBJ2-3
V: TRBV4-1
size: .
D: TRBD2
DNA: TGCGCCAGCAGCCAACTTACTAGCGGGGGATGGGATACGCAGTATTTT
CDR3: CASSQLTSGGWDTQYF

J: TRBJ2-5
V: TRBV27
size: .
D: TRBD2
DNA: TGTGCCAGCAGTCCGCCCCAGAGACTAGCGGGAGATGGGACCCAGTACTTC
CDR3: CASSPPQRLAGDGTQYF

J: TRBJ2-3
V: TRBV4-2
size: .
D: .
DNA: TGTGCCAGCAGCCAAGAACGACTACCAACGCAGTATTTT
CDR3: CASSQERLPTQYF

J: TRBJ1-1
V: TRBV7-3
size: few
D: .
DNA: TGTGCCAGCAGCTTATATCTAAACACTGAAGCTTTCTTT
CDR3: CASSLYLNTEAFF

J: TRBJ1-2
V: TRBV19
size: few
D: .
DNA: TGTGCCAGTAGCCCCTTGGGCAGCCTCTATGGCTACACCTTC
CDR3: CASSPLGSLYGYTF

J: TRBJ2-5
V: TRBV5-1
size: .
D: .
DNA: TGCGCCAGCAGCTTGCTTGGGGGGGAGACCCAGTACTTC
CDR3: CASSLLGGETQYF

J: TRBJ1-2
V: TRBV5-4
size: .
D: TRBD1
DNA: TGTGCCAGCAGCTCACCAACACAGGGGGCTAATAACTATGGCTACACCTTC
CDR3: CASSSPTQGANNYGYTF